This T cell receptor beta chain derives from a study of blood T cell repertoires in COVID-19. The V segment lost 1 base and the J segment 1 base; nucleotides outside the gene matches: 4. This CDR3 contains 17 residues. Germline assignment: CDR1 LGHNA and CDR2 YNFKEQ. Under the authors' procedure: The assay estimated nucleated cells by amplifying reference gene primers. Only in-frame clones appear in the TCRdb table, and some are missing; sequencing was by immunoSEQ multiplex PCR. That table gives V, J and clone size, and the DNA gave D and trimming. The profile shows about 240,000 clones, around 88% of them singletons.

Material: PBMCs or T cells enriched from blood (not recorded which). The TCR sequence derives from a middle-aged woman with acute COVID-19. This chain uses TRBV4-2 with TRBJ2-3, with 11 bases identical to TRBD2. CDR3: CASSQGTLAGGTDTQYF. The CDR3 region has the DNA TGTGCCAGCAGCCAAGGTACACTAGCGGGGGGCACAGATACGCAGTATTTT.